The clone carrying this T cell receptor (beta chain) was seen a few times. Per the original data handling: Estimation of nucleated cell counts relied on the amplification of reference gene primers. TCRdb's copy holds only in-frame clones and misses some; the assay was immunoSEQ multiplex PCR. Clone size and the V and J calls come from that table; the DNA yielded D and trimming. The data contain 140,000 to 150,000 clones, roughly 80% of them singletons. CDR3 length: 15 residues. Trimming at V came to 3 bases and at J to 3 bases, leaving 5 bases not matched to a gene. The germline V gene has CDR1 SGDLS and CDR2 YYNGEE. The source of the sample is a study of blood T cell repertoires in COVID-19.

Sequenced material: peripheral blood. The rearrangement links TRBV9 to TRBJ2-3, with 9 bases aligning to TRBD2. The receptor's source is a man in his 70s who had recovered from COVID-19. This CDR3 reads CASSAREGLTDTQYF. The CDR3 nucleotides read TGTGCCAGCAGCGCGCGGGAGGGCCTTACAGATACGCAGTATTTT.